This T cell receptor (beta chain) was observed in a study of breast tumors, draining lymph nodes, adjacent tissues. The lymph nodes were axillary draining lymph nodes from breast cancer patients. This clonotype was counted at least ten times. The J segment lost 5 bases and the V segment lost 3 bases, leaving 10 bases of the junction unmatched. CDR3 length: 16 residues. The germline gives CDR1 SGHTA, CDR2 FQGNSA. TCRdb used MiXCR to reprocess the multiplex PCR reads, holding one entry per CDR3 protein. Among nearly 200,000 distinct CDR3 sequences listed, roughly 31% were seen once. The specimen was axillary lymph node tissue. The sequence was collected from a female donor with breast cancer. Some clones in this sample may be carry-over from other donors' samples. The chain links TRBV7-2 to TRBJ2-3, with 8 bases identical to TRBD2. The CDR3, as DNA: TGTGCCAGCAGCTTCCGTTCAGCGGGAGTAGTAGATACGCAGTATTTT. Translating gives CASSFRSAGVVDTQYF.